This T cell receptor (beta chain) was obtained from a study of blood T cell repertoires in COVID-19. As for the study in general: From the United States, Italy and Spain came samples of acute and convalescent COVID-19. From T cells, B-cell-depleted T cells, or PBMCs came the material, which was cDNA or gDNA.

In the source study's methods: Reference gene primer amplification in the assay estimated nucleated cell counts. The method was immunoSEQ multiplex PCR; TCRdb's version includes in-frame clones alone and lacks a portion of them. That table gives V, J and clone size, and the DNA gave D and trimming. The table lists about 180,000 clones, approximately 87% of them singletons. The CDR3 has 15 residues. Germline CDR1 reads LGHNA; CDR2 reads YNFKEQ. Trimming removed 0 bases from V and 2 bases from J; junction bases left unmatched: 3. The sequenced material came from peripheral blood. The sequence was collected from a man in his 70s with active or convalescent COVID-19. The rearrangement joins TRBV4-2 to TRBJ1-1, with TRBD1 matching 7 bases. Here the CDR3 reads CASSQEGQLNTEAFF. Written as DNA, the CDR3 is TGTGCCAGCAGCCAAGAGGGACAGCTAAACACTGAAGCTTTCTTT.